The TCR beta chain described here comes from a study of shared clonotypes between healthy human individuals. Study conclusions and caveats: Relative to their counterparts shared across all four donors, non-shared clonotypes exhibited diminished generation probabilities.

Sequencing was performed with immunoSEQ multiplex PCR; in TCRdb, only in-frame clones are kept and a portion is missing. The table includes over 850,000 clones, roughly 74% detected once. As for this clone: The antigen remains unidentified. The junction departs from germline at one end; a sequencing error may be responsible.

This CDR3 spans 11 amino acids. CDR1 is GTSNPN and CDR2 is SVGIG in the germline V gene (reference sequence). The origin of this receptor is a young man in good health. Some clones in this sample may be carry-over from other donors' samples. This chain joins TRBV30 and TRBJ1-2, with D possibly TRBD1 on 5 matching bases. Sequenced material: memory CD4+ T cells from PBMCs. Noted subset: CD45RA-negative fraction. CDR3 bases: TGTGCCTGGCGGGACCGCGCATTGGGCTCCTTC. Translated: CAWRDRALGSF.